This TCR beta chain stems from a study of cytomegalovirus exposure and HLA in healthy donors. Findings and limits, study-wide: A later analysis reportedly identified an Asian-associated ancestry cluster as carrying fewer N-insertions than the 666-donor mean.

The junction had 3 bases not matched to a gene; V was cut back by 1 base and J by 3 bases. Germline assignment: CDR1 LNHNV and CDR2 YYDKDF (reference sequence). There are 15 residues in the CDR3. As concerns this clone: What it recognizes is unknown.

60 Vbeta and 13 Jbeta primers were used in PCR. This table comes from immunoSEQ multiplex PCR, and its TCRdb copy is limited to in-frame clones, with some not included. This table has roughly 180,000 clones, roughly four fifths appearing once. This receptor was taken from a female donor in good health and CMV-seronegative. The source material was PBMCs. The V call is TRBV15, the J call TRBJ2-5; TRBD2 matches 9 bases. CDR3 region: CATSRGLADEETQYF. DNA for the CDR3: TGTGCCACCAGCAGAGGACTAGCGGACGAAGAGACCCAGTACTTC.